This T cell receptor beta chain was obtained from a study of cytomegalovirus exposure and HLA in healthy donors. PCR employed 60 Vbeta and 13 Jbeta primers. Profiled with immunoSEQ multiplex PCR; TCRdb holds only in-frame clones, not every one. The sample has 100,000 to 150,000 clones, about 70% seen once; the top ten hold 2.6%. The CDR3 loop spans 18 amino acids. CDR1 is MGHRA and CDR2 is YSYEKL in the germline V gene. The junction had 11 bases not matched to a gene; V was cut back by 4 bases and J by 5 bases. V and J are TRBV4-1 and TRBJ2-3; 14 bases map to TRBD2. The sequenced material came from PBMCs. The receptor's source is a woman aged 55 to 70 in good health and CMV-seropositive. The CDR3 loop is CASSPGLAGGAEGDTQYF. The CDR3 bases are TGCGCCAGCAGCCCCGGACTAGCGGGGGGCGCTGAGGGAGATACGCAGTATTTT.